This T cell receptor (beta chain) was retrieved from a study of OX40 agonist ivuxolimab in advanced cancers. The assay was immunoSEQ multiplex PCR, and TCRdb's table has in-frame clones only and misses some. This sample has over 40,000 clones, with approximately 80% found just once. The study, taken as a whole, reports: No antigen was identified for the clonally expanded peripheral T cells. Expanded clones belonging to CD8+ T cells outnumbered, on average, those of CD4+.

The CDR3 covers 16 residues. Germline V gives CDR1 MDHEN, CDR2 SYDVKM. V was pared by 4 bases and J by 3 bases, with 17 bases between. About this clone: The antigen remains undetermined.

The chain employs TRBV28 and TRBJ2-3; tentative D call: TRBD2 (7 bases). The TCR sequence derives from an adult with an advanced solid tumor such as melanoma, head and neck, liver or kidney cancer. The source material was CD4+ or CD8+ T cells sorted from blood, sampled in a trial of the OX40 agonist ivuxolimab. The CDR3 region is CASSSPAEGGTDTQYF. In DNA, the CDR3 is TGTGCCAGCAGTTCCCCAGCGGAGGGGGGGACAGATACGCAGTATTTT.